This TCR beta chain was recorded in a study of shared clonotypes between healthy human individuals (dated by TCRdb to about 2020). At the level of the whole study: A few men and two women, aged 18 to 49 years, made up the cohort. Blood TCR repertoires of a handful of healthy adults were deeply sequenced to estimate repertoire size and the extent of clonotype sharing between individuals. Leukapheresis yielded between about 0.85 and 9 billion PBMCs per donor. To increase sequencing depth and limit assay-specific biases, different laboratories used diverse techniques to prepare libraries and sequence TCR repertoires. Per donor, three plates each were used for CD4 naive and CD4 memory, two for CD8 naive, and one for CD8 memory.

For CDR1 and CDR2, the germline V gene (reference sequence) lists SGHAT and FQDESV. From cysteine to phenylalanine, the CDR3 is 18 amino acids long. Here the CDR3 DNA is all that survives: 54 bases in frame from base 1. The junction shows trimming of 4 bases on V and 6 bases on J, plus 25 bases between the germline ends. Using the deep immunoSEQ assay, multiplex PCR amplified TCR CDR3 regions from genomic DNA. Extracted genomic DNA from each cell subset was distributed evenly across all wells of several immunoSEQ 96-well plates, and each plate was treated as a replicate. For sorted subsets, about 210 ng of genomic DNA, equivalent to around 30,000 T cell genomes, went into each replicate PCR. Purified libraries were measured with a Qubit 3.0 fluorometer, size-checked on a Bioanalyzer 2100, and measured again with the KAPA Library Quantification kit. Every immunoSEQ 96-well plate was sequenced on a dedicated single-read 150-cycle Illumina NextSeq 550 flow cell. Per the authors' processing: Because only junctional sequences without quality scores were contained in the immunoSEQ output, filtering matching that applied to full-length reads could not be performed. Sequences were annotated with PyIR, a Python wrapper for IgBLAST v1.9, and V/J genes and CDR3 were assigned using IMGT germline references. Reads were removed for weak V/J assignments (E-value above 1e-6), missing CDR3, stop codons, out-of-frame junctions, or ambiguous translated residues. V3J clonotypes were defined as sequences sharing the same inferred V gene, J gene, and CDR3 amino acid sequence. The percentage overlap between two repertoires was calculated by dividing the number of shared unique clonotypes by the size of the smaller repertoire. Richness of each repertoire was evaluated using RTK rarefaction, the Chao1 estimator, and Recon v2.1 estimates of unobserved clonotypes. OLGA was used to compute generation probabilities for all TCRbeta clonotypes that the gDNA method yielded from a few donors. Here the immuneACCESS table is served through TCRdb, limited to in-frame sequences with V and J called. Missing clones are a known gap in these copies; in checked studies unresolved V genes cover under half, and the rest lacks a known reason. The D gene and trimming were derived from the DNA, and the V and J assignments and clone size from that table. This sample comprises fewer than 1 million clones, just over 95% of them detected only once. Together, the top ten hold less than 0.25% of the sample.

The research as a whole found: Sampling was restricted to blood, and TCR repertoires in tissues likely differ from the TCR repertoires found in blood. Pairwise subsampling led to the expectation that sequencing depth would affect the degree of clonotype sharing among donors. When a handful of donors were compared, the shared fraction of clonotypes was 5% to 6.5% for naive CD4, approximately 3.3% for naive CD8, 2.3% for memory CD4, and roughly 0.43% for memory CD8. Even with the large sequencing depth, rarefaction of the sorted-subset datasets indicated that sequencing was incomplete. Compared with non-shared clonotypes, the clonotypes found in all four sorted-subset donors had higher generation probabilities. Naive subsets generally had larger estimated clonotype richness than memory subsets did. Because the study included only a small number of donors, the genetic and exposure-history diversity represented was limited.

Note on this clone: Its antigen has not been determined. No much larger clone is present one base from it, and per-base qualities are unavailable.

For the CD8 naive samples, CD45RO-negative cells were positively selected for CCR7, yielding a CD45RA+CCR7+ population from which TemRA cells were excluded. Donors were healthy HIV-negative adults with no recently reported acute infections or vaccinations. Every donor was a Caucasian adult residing in Nashville, Tennessee, USA. Blood was collected by leukapheresis, and PBMCs were isolated by Ficoll-Histopaque density gradient centrifugation and then cryopreserved in liquid nitrogen vapor phase. Analytical flow cytometry was used to check the purity and quantity of every magnetically sorted T cell population. Each sorted fraction had its genomic DNA isolated and then quantified by UV absorbance on a Nanodrop 2000c.

The rearrangement joined TRBV11-1 to TRBJ2-1; a tentative D match to TRBD1 spans 6 bases. The sequencing sample was made of naive CD8+ T cells sorted from blood. The cell subset or site label, read with the paper, signifies: CD45RA+CCR7+. The sequence came from a man aged 25-45 years in good health. CDR3 loop: CASSSYRAFTRDGNEQFF. The nucleotide sequence is TGTGCCAGCAGCTCATACAGGGCCTTTACCAGGGATGGCAATGAGCAGTTCTTC.